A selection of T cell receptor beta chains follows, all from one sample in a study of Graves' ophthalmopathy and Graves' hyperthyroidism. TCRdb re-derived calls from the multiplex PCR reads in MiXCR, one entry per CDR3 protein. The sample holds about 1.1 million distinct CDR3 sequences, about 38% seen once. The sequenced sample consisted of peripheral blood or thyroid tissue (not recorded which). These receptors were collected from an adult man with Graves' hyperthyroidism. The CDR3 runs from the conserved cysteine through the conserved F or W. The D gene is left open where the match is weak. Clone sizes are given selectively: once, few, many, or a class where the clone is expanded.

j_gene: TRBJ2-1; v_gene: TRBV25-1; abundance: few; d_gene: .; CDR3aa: CASTPTLLVWEQFF; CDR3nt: TGTGCCAGCACCCCCACCCTTCTAGTTTGGGAGCAGTTCTTC
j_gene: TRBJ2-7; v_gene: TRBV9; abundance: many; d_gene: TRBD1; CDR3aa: CASSNGQGWGGEQYF; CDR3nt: TGTGCCAGCAGCAACGGACAGGGGTGGGGTGGCGAGCAGTACTTC
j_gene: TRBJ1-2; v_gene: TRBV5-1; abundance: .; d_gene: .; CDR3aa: CASRLRAGISNYGYTF; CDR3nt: TGCGCCAGCCGGCTACGAGCCGGGATATCTAACTATGGCTACACCTTC
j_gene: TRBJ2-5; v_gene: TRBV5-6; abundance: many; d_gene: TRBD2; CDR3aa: CASSRMGLAGLQETQYF; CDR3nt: TGTGCCAGCAGCCGCATGGGACTAGCGGGACTACAAGAGACCCAGTACTTC
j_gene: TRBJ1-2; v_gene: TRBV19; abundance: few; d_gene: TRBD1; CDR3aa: CASSIYGGGEYGYTF; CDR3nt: TGTGCCAGTAGTATTTATGGAGGGGGCGAATATGGCTACACCTTC
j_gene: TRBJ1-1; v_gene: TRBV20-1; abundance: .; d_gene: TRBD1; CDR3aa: CSAWDRGF; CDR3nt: TGCAGTGCTTGGGACAGGGGATTT
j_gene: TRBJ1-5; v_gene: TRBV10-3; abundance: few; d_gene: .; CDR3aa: CAISESGGHGQPQHF; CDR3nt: TGTGCCATCAGTGAGTCGGGGGGGCATGGGCAGCCCCAGCATTTT
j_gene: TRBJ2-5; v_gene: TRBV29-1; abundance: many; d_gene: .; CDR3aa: CSVERGSGKETQYF; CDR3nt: TGCAGCGTTGAAAGAGGATCAGGGAAAGAGACCCAGTACTTC
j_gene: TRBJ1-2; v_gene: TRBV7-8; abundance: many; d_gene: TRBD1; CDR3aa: CASSPGGGGSDGYTF; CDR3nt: TGTGCCAGCAGCCCAGGGGGGGGGGGCTCGGATGGCTACACCTTC
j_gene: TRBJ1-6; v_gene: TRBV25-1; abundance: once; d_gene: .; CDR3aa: CASSEYEGTLHF; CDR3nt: TGTGCCAGCAGTGAATATGAGGGAACCCTCCACTTT
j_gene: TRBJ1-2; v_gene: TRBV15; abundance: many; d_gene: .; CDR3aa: CATSRGRLYGYTF; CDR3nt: TGTGCCACCAGCAGAGGACGATTATATGGCTACACCTTC
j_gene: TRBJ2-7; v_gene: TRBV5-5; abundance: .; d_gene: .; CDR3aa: CASSLISDGRTEQYF; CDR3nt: TGTGCCAGCAGCTTGATTTCGGACGGACGGACCGAGCAGTACTTC
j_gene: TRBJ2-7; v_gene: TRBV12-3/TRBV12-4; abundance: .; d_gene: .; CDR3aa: CASSVSGTTYEQYF; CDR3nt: TGTGCCAGCAGCGTCAGCGGAACCACCTACGAGCAGTACTTC
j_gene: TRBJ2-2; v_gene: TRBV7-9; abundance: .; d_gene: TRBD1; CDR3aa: CASSRGQGTNTGELFF; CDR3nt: TGTGCCAGCAGCAGGGGACAGGGGACGAACACCGGGGAGCTGTTTTTT
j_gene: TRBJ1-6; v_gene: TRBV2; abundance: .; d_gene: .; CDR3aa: CASSDTGPYNSPLHF; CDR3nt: TGTGCCAGCAGTGATACAGGGCCCTATAATTCACCCCTCCACTTT
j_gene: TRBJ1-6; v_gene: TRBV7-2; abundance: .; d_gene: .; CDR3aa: CASSSPRSYNSPLHF; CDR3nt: TGTGCCAGCAGCTCCCCCCGCTCCTATAATTCACCCCTCCACTTT
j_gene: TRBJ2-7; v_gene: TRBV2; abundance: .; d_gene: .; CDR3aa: CASSEVRGAGYEQYF; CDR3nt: TGTGCCAGCAGTGAAGTCAGGGGGGCGGGATACGAGCAGTACTTC
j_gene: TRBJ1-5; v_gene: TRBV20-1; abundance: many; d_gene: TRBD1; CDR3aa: CSARSRGSQHF; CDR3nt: TGCAGTGCTAGGTCCAGGGGGTCCCAGCATTTT
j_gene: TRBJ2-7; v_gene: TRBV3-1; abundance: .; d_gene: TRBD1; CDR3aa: CASTYRQGEGYEQYF; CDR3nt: TGTGCCAGCACCTATCGACAGGGGGAGGGCTACGAGCAGTACTTC
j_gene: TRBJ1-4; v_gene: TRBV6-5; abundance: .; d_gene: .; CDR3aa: CASSEQGSGKLFF; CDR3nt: TGTGCCAGCAGCGAACAGGGTTCTGGAAAACTGTTTTTT
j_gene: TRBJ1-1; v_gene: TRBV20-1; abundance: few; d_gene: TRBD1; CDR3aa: CSARRTGPNTEAFF; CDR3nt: TGCAGTGCTAGGAGGACAGGCCCGAACACTGAAGCTTTCTTT
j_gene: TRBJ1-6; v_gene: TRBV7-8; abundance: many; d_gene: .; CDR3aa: CASSAGPRGSPLHF; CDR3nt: TGTGCCAGCAGCGCGGGACCGCGTGGTTCACCCCTCCACTTT
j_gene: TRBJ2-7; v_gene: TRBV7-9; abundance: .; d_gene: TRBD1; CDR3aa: CASSSRDRGQTYSYEQYF; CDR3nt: TGTGCCAGTAGTTCCCGGGACAGGGGACAAACGTACTCCTACGAGCAGTACTTC
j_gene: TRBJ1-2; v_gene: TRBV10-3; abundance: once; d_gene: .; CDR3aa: CAIRDTSGANYGYTF; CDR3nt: TGTGCCATCAGAGACACTAGCGGGGCTAACTATGGCTACACCTTC
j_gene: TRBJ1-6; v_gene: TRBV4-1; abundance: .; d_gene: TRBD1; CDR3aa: CASSQAGQNLNSPLHF; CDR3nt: TGCGCCAGCAGCCAAGCGGGACAGAACTTGAATTCACCCCTCCACTTT
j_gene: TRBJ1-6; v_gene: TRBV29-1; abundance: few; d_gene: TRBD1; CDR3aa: CSVGQGWGSPLHF; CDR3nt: TGCAGCGTTGGACAGGGCTGGGGGTCACCCCTCCACTTT
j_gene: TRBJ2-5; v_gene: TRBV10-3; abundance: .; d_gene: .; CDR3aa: CAISLSGGQMETQYF; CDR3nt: TGTGCCATCAGTCTCTCCGGGGGACAAATGGAGACCCAGTACTTC
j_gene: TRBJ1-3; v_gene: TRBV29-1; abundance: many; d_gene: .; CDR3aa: CSVVVYSGNTIYF; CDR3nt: TGCAGCGTTGTCGTCTACTCTGGAAACACCATATATTTT
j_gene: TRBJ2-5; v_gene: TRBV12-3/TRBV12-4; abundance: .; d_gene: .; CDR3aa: CASSTWGGVTETQYF; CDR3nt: TGTGCCAGCAGTACGTGGGGGGGCGTCACGGAGACCCAGTACTTC
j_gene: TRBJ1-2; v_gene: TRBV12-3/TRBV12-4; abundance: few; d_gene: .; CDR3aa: CASSLSTTGLYGYTF; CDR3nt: TGTGCCAGCAGTTTATCGACGACAGGCCTCTATGGCTACACCTTC
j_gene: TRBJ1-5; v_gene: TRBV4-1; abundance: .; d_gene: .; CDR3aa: CASSRGGTSSSNQPQHF; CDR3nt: TGCGCCAGCAGCCGAGGCGGGACAAGTAGTAGCAATCAGCCCCAGCATTTT
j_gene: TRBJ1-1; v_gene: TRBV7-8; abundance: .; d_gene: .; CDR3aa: CASSNPGRSTEAFF; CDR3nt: TGTGCCAGCAGCAATCCGGGCCGTAGCACTGAAGCTTTCTTT
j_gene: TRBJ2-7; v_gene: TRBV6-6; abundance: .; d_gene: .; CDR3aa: CASSGTLGREQYF; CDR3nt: TGTGCCAGCAGCGGGACATTGGGGCGGGAGCAGTACTTC
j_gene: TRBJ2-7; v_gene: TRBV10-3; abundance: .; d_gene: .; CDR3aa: CATRTGATRNEQYF; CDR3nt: TGTGCCACCCGGACGGGGGCCACGAGGAACGAGCAGTACTTC
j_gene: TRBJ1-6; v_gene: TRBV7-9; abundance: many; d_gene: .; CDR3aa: CASSLAAGARSPLHF; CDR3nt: TGTGCCAGCAGCCTCGCGGCTGGGGCGCGTTCACCCCTCCACTTT
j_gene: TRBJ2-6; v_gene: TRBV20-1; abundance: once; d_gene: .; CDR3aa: CSARAPTF; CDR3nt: TGCAGTGCTAGGGCCCCGACTTTC
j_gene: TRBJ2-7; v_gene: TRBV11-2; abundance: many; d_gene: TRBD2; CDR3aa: CASSSGGMMQYF; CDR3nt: TGTGCCAGCAGCTCCGGGGGGATGATGCAGTACTTC
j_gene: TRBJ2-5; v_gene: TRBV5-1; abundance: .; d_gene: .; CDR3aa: CAGSLAGAQETQYF; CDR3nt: TGCGCCGGCAGCTTGGCCGGGGCCCAAGAGACCCAGTACTTC
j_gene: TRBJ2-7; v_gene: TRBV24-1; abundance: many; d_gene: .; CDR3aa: CATIAPGQRSYEQYF; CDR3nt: TGTGCCACCATCGCCCCTGGACAGCGCTCCTACGAGCAGTACTTC
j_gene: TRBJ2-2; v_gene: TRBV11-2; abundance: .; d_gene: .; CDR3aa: CASSLYLVTGELFF; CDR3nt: TGTGCCAGCAGCTTATATCTTGTCACCGGGGAGCTGTTTTTT
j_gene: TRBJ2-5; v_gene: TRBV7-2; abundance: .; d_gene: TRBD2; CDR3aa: CASSRRSRVGGRETQYF; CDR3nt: TGTGCCAGCAGCCGCCGCTCTCGTGTGGGAGGGAGGGAGACCCAGTACTTC
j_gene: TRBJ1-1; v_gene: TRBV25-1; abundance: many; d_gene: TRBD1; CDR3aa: CASSGYRGPSNTEAFF; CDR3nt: TGTGCCAGCAGTGGTTACAGGGGACCATCGAACACTGAAGCTTTCTTT
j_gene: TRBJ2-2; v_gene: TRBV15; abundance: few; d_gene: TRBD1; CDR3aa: CATSPTTGGNTGELFF; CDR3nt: TGTGCCACCAGCCCGACGACAGGGGGGAACACCGGGGAGCTGTTTTTT
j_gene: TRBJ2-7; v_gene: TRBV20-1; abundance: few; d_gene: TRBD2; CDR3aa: CSATPGGTKRESKYF; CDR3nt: TGCAGTGCGACCCCCGGGGGGACTAAACGGGAGTCGAAGTACTTC
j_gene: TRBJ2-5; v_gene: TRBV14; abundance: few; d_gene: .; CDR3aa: CASSHLLDHHQETQYF; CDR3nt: TGTGCCAGCAGCCACTTACTAGACCACCACCAAGAGACCCAGTACTTC
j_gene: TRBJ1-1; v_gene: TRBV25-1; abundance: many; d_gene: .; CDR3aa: CASLGRTSRDPTEAFF; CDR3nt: TGTGCCAGCCTAGGACGGACCTCTAGGGATCCCACTGAAGCTTTCTTT
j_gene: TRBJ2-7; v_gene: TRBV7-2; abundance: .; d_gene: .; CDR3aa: CASHEQYF; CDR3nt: TGTGCCTCACACGAGCAGTACTTC
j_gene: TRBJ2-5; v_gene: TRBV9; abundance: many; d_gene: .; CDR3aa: CASSVEVAYQETQYF; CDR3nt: TGTGCCAGCAGCGTAGAGGTAGCGTACCAAGAGACCCAGTACTTC
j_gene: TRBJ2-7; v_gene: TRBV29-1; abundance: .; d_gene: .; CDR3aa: CSLLLSSGEQYF; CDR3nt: TGCAGCCTCCTTTTGAGCTCTGGCGAGCAGTACTTC
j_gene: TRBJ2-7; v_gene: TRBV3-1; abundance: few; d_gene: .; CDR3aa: CASSQTGHEQYF; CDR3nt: TGTGCCAGCAGCCAGACAGGCCACGAGCAGTACTTC